This TCR beta chain stems from a study of blood T cell repertoires in COVID-19. Study details: The samples span acute and convalescent COVID-19 from the United States, Italy and Spain. The cDNA or gDNA used as material had been derived from T cells, B-cell-depleted T cells, or PBMCs.

As originally analysed: Reference gene primer amplification yielded estimated nucleated cell counts. Clones were sequenced by immunoSEQ multiplex PCR, and TCRdb holds only the in-frame ones, with some missing. For V, J and clone size, that table is used; D and trimming come from the DNA. Here the sample spans roughly 63,000 clones, about 74% being singletons. CDR1 is SGHTA, CDR2 FQGTGA, per germline. The CDR3 is 15 amino acids. V was trimmed by 5 bases and J by 2 bases, leaving 15 bases between them. The V call is TRBV7-3, the J call TRBJ2-5; D may be TRBD1 (6 bases). The source material was peripheral blood. The sequence derives from a woman at least 80 years old with acute or convalescent COVID-19. The DNA of the CDR3 is TGTGCCAGCAGCACCAACCCCAGGGGACAAGAGACCCAGTACTTC. The encoded protein is CASSTNPRGQETQYF.